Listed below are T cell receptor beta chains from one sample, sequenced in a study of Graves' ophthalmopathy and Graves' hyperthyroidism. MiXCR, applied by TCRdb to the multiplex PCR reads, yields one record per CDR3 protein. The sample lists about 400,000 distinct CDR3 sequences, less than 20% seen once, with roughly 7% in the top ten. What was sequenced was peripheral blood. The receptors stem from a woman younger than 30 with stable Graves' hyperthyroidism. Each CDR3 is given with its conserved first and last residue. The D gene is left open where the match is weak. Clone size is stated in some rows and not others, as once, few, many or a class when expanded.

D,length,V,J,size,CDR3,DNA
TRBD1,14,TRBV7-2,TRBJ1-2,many,CASSTPTGVGGYTF,TGTGCCAGCAGCACCCCGACAGGGGTGGGTGGCTACACCTTC
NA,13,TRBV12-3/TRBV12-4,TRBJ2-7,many,CASSRADPGEQYF,TGTGCCAGCAGTCGGGCCGACCCAGGCGAGCAGTACTTC
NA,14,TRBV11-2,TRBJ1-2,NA,CASKPIVLYYGYTF,TGTGCCAGCAAGCCAATCGTGTTATACTATGGTTACACCTTC
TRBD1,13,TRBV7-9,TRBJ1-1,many,CASSLAGGNGAFF,TGTGCCAGCAGCCTAGCAGGGGGCAACGGAGCTTTCTTT
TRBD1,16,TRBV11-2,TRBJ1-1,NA,CASSLEGQGLWTEAFF,TGTGCCAGCAGCTTAGAGGGACAGGGCTTATGGACTGAAGCTTTCTTT
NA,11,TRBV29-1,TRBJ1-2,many,CSVDRDYGYTF,TGCAGCGTTGACAGGGACTATGGCTACACCTTC
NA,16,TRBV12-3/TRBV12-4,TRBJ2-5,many,CATKMGSRGAVETQYF,TGTGCCACCAAAATGGGCTCAAGGGGGGCCGTTGAGACCCAGTACTTC
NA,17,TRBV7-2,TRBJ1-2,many,CASSSPRGGLTMLDYTF,TGTGCCAGCAGCTCGCCCCGAGGGGGTCTAACGATGCTCGACTACACCTTC
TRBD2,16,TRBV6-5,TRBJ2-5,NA,CASSYGLAGDVETQYF,TGTGCCAGCAGTTACGGACTAGCGGGAGATGTAGAGACCCAGTACTTC
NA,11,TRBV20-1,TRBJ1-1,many,CSAGVGAEAFF,TGCAGTGCTGGTGTGGGAGCTGAAGCTTTCTTT
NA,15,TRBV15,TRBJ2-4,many,CATSRIETGRNIQYF,TGTGCCACCAGCAGGATAGAGACAGGACGAAACATTCAGTACTTC
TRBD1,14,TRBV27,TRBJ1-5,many,CASSPTGDRQPQHF,TGTGCCAGCAGTCCGACAGGGGACCGTCAGCCCCAGCATTTT
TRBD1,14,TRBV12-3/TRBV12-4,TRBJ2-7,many,CASRRTGTSYEQYF,TGTGCCAGCAGACGGACAGGCACCTCCTACGAGCAGTACTTC
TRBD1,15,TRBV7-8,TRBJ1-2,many,CASSLAGTGYYGYTF,TGTGCCAGCAGCTTAGCTGGGACAGGGTACTATGGCTACACCTTC
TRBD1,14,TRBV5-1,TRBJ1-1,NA,CASSYETGLGEAFF,TGCGCCAGCAGCTATGAGACAGGGTTGGGGGAAGCTTTCTTT
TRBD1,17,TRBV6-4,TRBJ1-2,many,CASTSMGTGGWSYGYTF,TGTGCCAGCACCTCCATGGGGACAGGGGGCTGGAGCTATGGCTACACCTTC
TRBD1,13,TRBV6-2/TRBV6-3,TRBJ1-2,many,CASRSTGGVGYTF,TGTGCCAGCAGGTCGACAGGGGGTGTCGGCTACACCTTC
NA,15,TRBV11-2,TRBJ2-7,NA,CASSPRGTDSYEQYF,TGTGCCAGCAGCCCCCGGGGGACCGACTCCTACGAGCAGTACTTC
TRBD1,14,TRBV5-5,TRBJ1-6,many,CASNRQGLNSPLHF,TGTGCCAGCAACCGACAGGGGCTAAATTCACCCCTCCACTTT
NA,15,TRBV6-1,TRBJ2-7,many,CASSAHLRGTDEQYF,TGTGCCAGCAGCGCCCACTTAAGGGGGACGGACGAGCAGTACTTC
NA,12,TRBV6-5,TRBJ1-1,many,CASAALNTEAFF,TGTGCCAGCGCGGCATTGAACACTGAAGCTTTCTTT
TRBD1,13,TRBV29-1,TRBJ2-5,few,CSTETGVDETQYF,TGCAGCACCGAGACAGGGGTCGATGAGACCCAGTACTTC
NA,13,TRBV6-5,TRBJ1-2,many,CASSYGDHYGYTF,TGTGCCAGCAGTTACGGGGACCACTATGGCTACACCTTC
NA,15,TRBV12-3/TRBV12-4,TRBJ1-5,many,CASSRGQFPNQPQHF,TGTGCCAGCAGCCGTGGACAGTTCCCTAATCAGCCCCAGCATTTT
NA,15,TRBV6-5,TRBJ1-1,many,CASSNSVGGNTEAFF,TGTGCCAGCAGTAACTCGGTGGGGGGGAACACTGAAGCTTTCTTT
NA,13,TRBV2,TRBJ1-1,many,CASSEAWNTEAFF,TGTGCCAGCAGTGAAGCATGGAACACTGAAGCTTTCTTT
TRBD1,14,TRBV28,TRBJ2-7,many,CASRTGAGSYEQYF,TGTGCCAGCAGGACAGGGGCAGGGTCCTACGAGCAGTACTTC
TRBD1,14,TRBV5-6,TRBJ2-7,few,CASGTRGQRYEQYF,TGTGCCAGCGGCACGAGGGGGCAACGCTACGAGCAGTACTTC
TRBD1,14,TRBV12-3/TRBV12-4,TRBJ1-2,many,CASSSSGGASGYTF,TGTGCCAGCAGTTCTTCAGGGGGCGCGAGTGGCTACACCTTC
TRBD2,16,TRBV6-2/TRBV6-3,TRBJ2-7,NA,CASARPSGRVSYEQYF,TGTGCCAGCGCCAGACCTAGCGGGAGGGTCTCCTACGAGCAGTACTTC
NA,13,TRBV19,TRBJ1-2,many,CASRFGGAAGYTF,TGTGCCAGTCGCTTTGGGGGGGCCGCTGGCTACACCTTC
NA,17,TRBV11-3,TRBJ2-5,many,CASSLGVSGRPPETQYF,TGTGCCAGCAGCTTAGGGGTGTCAGGGAGGCCCCCAGAGACCCAGTACTTC
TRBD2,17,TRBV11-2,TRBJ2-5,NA,CASSLWRLAEGRETQYF,TGTGCCAGCAGCTTATGGCGACTAGCGGAGGGAAGGGAGACCCAGTACTTC
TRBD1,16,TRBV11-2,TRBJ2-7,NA,CASSEYLAGQGGEQYF,TGTGCCAGCAGTGAATATCTTGCAGGACAGGGTGGCGAGCAGTACTTC
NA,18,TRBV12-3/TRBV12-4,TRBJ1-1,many,CASSKAPGGIGPKEGAFF,TGTGCCAGCAGCAAAGCCCCCGGTGGGATAGGTCCTAAAGAGGGAGCTTTCTTT
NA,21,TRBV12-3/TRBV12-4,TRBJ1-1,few,CASRFYYLGQGAVGAPRRAFF,TGTGCCAGCAGGTTCTACTATCTCGGCCAGGGTGCGGTTGGGGCTCCTCGAAGAGCTTTCTTT
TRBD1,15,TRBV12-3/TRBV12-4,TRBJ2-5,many,CASGWTGDLRETQYF,TGTGCCAGCGGGTGGACAGGGGATTTGAGAGAGACCCAGTACTTC
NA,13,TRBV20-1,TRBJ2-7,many,CSAIVGHAYEQYF,TGCAGTGCTATCGTCGGGCACGCCTACGAGCAGTACTTC
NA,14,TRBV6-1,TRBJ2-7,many,CASSELAESYEQYF,TGTGCCAGCAGTGAATTGGCAGAATCCTACGAGCAGTACTTC
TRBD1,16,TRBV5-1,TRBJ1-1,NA,CASSLSPTGDGTEAFF,TGCGCCAGCAGCTTGAGTCCTACAGGGGACGGAACTGAAGCTTTCTTT
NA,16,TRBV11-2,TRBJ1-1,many,CASSSSALWGSTEAFF,TGTGCCAGCAGCTCCTCGGCCTTGTGGGGGAGCACTGAAGCTTTCTTT
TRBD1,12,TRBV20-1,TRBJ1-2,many,CSATAGGVGYTF,TGCAGTGCTACTGCAGGGGGAGTCGGCTACACCTTC
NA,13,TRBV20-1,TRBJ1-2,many,CSALHPGAHGYTF,TGCAGTGCTCTGCATCCGGGTGCCCATGGCTACACCTTC
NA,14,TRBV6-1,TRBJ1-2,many,CASSEGTVNYGYTF,TGTGCCAGCAGTGAGGGGACGGTGAACTATGGCTACACCTTC
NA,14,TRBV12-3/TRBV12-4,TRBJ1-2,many,CASSFSWQRYGYTF,TGTGCCAGCAGTTTTTCGTGGCAGAGATATGGCTACACCTTC
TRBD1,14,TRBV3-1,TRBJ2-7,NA,CASIEGTGINEQYF,TGTGCCAGCATTGAGGGGACAGGGATCAACGAGCAGTACTTC
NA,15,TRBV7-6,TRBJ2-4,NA,CASSPTGQGGNIQYF,TGTGCCAGCAGCCCAACGGGTCAGGGAGGAAACATTCAGTACTTC
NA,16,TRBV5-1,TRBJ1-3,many,CASTDNPTVSGNTIYF,TGCGCCAGCACCGACAACCCAACTGTCTCTGGAAACACCATATATTTT
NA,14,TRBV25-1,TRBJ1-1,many,CASAPRGNPSEAFF,TGTGCCAGCGCTCCTAGGGGTAATCCCTCTGAAGCTTTCTTT
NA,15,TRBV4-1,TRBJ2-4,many,CASSQIGVAKNIQYF,TGCGCCAGCAGCCAGATCGGGGTGGCCAAAAACATTCAGTACTTC